The T cell receptor (beta chain) under discussion was sequenced for a study of T cells in Graves' hyperthyroidism and ophthalmopathy. Germline values: CDR1 MNHEY, CDR2 SVGEGT. With 0 bases removed from V and 4 bases from J, the gap between germline ends came to 10 bases. CDR3 length: 15 residues. RNA transcripts served as the template for amplifying TCR beta CDR3 regions. The HTBI set primed first-round TCR CDR3 RT-PCR. TCRdb passed the multiplex PCR reads through MiXCR, listing each CDR3 protein once. The sample includes over 550,000 distinct CDR3 sequences, approximately 15% seen only once; the top ten take 18%. Isolation of PBMCs was performed on about 10 ml fresh peripheral blood.

Sequencing was carried out using blood. The rearrangement joins TRBV6-2 or TRBV6-3 to TRBJ2-1; the D gene could be TRBD1 or TRBD2 (5 bases each). The origin of this receptor is a woman younger than 30 with Graves' hyperthyroidism. In DNA form, the CDR3 reads TGTGCCAGCAGTTACTCGGGGCGGGCTTACAATGAGCAGTTCTTC. Translated: CASSYSGRAYNEQFF.